The present T cell receptor (beta chain) was sequenced within a study of OX40 agonist ivuxolimab in advanced cancers. For the wider study: Ivuxolimab was an agonistic, fully human IgG2 monoclonal antibody directed against OX40 (CD134), a costimulatory receptor. Intravenous ivuxolimab was administered to patients every 2 weeks at six dose levels: 0.01, 0.1, 0.3, 1.5, 3 and 10 mg/kg. Among the roughly 54 dose-escalation patients, about 19 had hepatocellular carcinoma, around 15 melanoma, 9 renal cell carcinoma and 9 head and neck cancer. The dose-escalation cohort was about 87% male with a mean age of approximately 60 years, ranging from roughly 23 to 79. Prior anti-PD-1, anti-PD-L1 or anti-CTLA-4 therapy was permitted, and checkpoint inhibitors had been received by roughly two fifths of dose-escalation patients. Partial responses occurred in three dose-escalation patients, of whom one had hepatocellular carcinoma and two had cutaneous melanoma. The point of sequencing TCRbeta in the periphery was to test whether ivuxolimab changed TCR sequence diversity and drove clonal T-cell expansion. The paper covers the monotherapy dose-escalation part of the phase I ivuxolimab trial, which included N ≈ 50 patients.

Beyond this particular receptor, the publication reports: The antigen specificity of the peripheral T cells that underwent clonal expansion was not determined. After ivuxolimab, CD8+ T cells had more expanded clones than CD4+ T cells on average. Clonal expansion of both CD4+ and CD8+ blood T cells was observed from baseline to week 6 at doses 0.1 to 3.0 mg/kg. Low levels of normalized T-cell clonal expansion were also seen in some patients who did not respond. In partial responders in the 0.1-3.0 mg/kg groups, normalized peripheral clonal expansion was found to be among the lowest, especially among CD8+ T cells.

For sequencing of the TCRbeta CDR3 region, genomic DNA was extracted from the sorted cells. TCRbeta CDR3 regions were sequenced using the immunoSEQ Assay. TCRdb retrieved this table from immuneACCESS and kept in-frame rearrangements only. Not all clones are present; in checked studies, unresolved V genes account for under half, and no reason is known for the remainder. The sample contains around 34,000 clones, about 84% of them found a single time. In total, the top ten clones hold under 25% of the sample. Patients with autoimmune disease history or receiving systemic immunosuppression were excluded from the trial. In every dose cohort, peripheral blood was drawn for TCR sequencing at baseline, cycle 4 day 1, and cycle 7 day 1. The samples were taken from a phase I, first-in-human, multicenter, open-label dose-escalation trial of ivuxolimab. The trial enrolled adults with locally advanced or metastatic head and neck squamous cell, hepatocellular, melanoma or renal cell carcinoma. Before TCR sequencing, CD4+ T cells and CD8+ T cells were sorted from peripheral blood as separate populations.

This clone was seen a single time. The antigen it recognizes is unknown. Base qualities are not provided; no much larger clone lies one nucleotide away. For CDR1 and CDR2, the germline V gene lists SQVTM and ANQGSEA. V is trimmed back by 7 bases and J by 0 bases, and the junction contains 1 base that no gene match accounts for. The CDR3 goes from the cysteine to the phenylalanine over 13 residues. Left in the record is the CDR3 DNA by itself, 39 bases read in frame from the first base. The TCR comes from an adult with an advanced solid tumor such as melanoma, head and neck, liver or kidney cancer. This chain joins TRBV29-1 to TRBJ2-3; the junction holds 10 bases that match TRBD1. This specimen consisted of CD4+ or CD8+ T cells sorted from blood, obtained in a trial of the OX40 agonist ivuxolimab. In nucleotides, the sequence is TGCAGCGGACAGGGGGCAAGCACAGATACGCAGTATTTT. It specifies CSGQGASTDTQYF.